This paragraph reports one T cell receptor beta chain. This sample stems from a study of OX40 agonist ivuxolimab in advanced cancers. For the study at large: Intravenous ivuxolimab at 0.01 to 10 mg/kg was given to patients every 2 weeks.

The table came from immunoSEQ multiplex PCR; TCRdb's copy has only in-frame clones and leaves some out. The sample includes 81,000 or so clones, about 90% seen only once; the top ten take 8.4%. The CDR3 runs 16 residues. Germline V gene data show CDR1 as MNHEY and CDR2 as SMNVEV (reference sequence). Trimming shortened V by 0 bases and J by 2 bases, and 11 bases separated the two germline ends. V and J are TRBV27 and TRBJ1-5; possibly TRBD1 for D (5 bases). The sequenced sample was CD4+ or CD8+ T cells sorted from blood, obtained in a trial of the OX40 agonist ivuxolimab. This receptor was obtained from an adult with an advanced solid tumor such as melanoma, head and neck, liver or kidney cancer. CDR3 DNA sequence: TGTGCCAGCAGTTTATCGGGGGGGATGGGCAATCAGCCCCAGCATTTT. This translates into CASSLSGGMGNQPQHF.